This is a list of T cell receptor beta chains from one sample in a study of shared clonotypes between healthy human individuals. Generated by immunoSEQ multiplex PCR, the TCRdb table keeps only in-frame clones and is missing some. The sample includes about 670,000 clones, 55% to 75% of them seen just once. Sequencing input: memory CD4+ T cells sorted from blood. Source of these receptors: a woman aged 25-40 years in good health. Both conserved end residues are part of each CDR3. The D gene is left open where the match is weak. Size is stated for part of the rows, as once, few or many counts, or as a class when the clone is expanded.

abundance,d_gene,j_gene,v_gene,CDR3nt,CDR3aa
-,-,TRBJ1-3,TRBV6-5,TGTGCCAGCAGTACAGGGCTCTCTGGAAACACCATATATTTT,CASSTGLSGNTIYF
-,TRBD1,TRBJ1-5,TRBV19,TGTGCCAGTACCCCCACCGGGACAGGGGTCAATCAGCCCCAGCATTTT,CASTPTGTGVNQPQHF
-,-,TRBJ2-3,TRBV7-9,TGTGCCAGCAGCCCTGGTCGAGGGGGTGGGACAGATACGCAGTATTTT,CASSPGRGGGTDTQYF
-,TRBD2,TRBJ2-1,TRBV2,TGTGCCAGCAGGGGAAGCGGGAGCTCCTACAATGAGCAGTTCTTC,CASRGSGSSYNEQFF
-,-,TRBJ1-1,TRBV28,TGTGCCAGCAGTTTGGGGGGGTTGGGCACTGAAGCTTTCTTT,CASSLGGLGTEAFF
-,TRBD2,TRBJ2-7,TRBV6-5,TGTGCCAGCAGTCCACAGGGACTAGCTCTTTACGAGCAGTACTTC,CASSPQGLALYEQYF
-,-,TRBJ2-6,TRBV27,TGTGCCAGCGGAACCCCGGCTGGGGCCAACGTCCTGACTTTC,CASGTPAGANVLTF
-,TRBD2,TRBJ2-3,TRBV28,TGTGCCAGCAGGGGAGGGAGCAGAGATACGCAGTATTTT,CASRGGSRDTQYF
many,-,TRBJ1-2,TRBV27,TGTGCCAGCAGTTCTGGCAGGGGTTATGGCTACACCTTC,CASSSGRGYGYTF
-,TRBD2,TRBJ2-2,TRBV6-5,TGTGCCAGCAGTTTGCTAGCGGGAGTACCCGGGGAGCTGTTTTTT,CASSLLAGVPGELFF
-,-,TRBJ2-1,TRBV27,TGTGCCAGGAAACCCAGCGGCAATGAGCAGTTCTTC,CARKPSGNEQFF
-,TRBD1,TRBJ1-5,TRBV19,TGTGCCAGTAGTATACCCCCCCTTCTCGGACAGGGGATCAATCAGCCCCAGCATTTT,CASSIPPLLGQGINQPQHF
-,-,TRBJ2-2,TRBV18,TGTGCCAGCTCACCACGGCTTCAGAACACCGGGGAGCTGTTTTTT,CASSPRLQNTGELFF
-,TRBD1,TRBJ2-5,TRBV27,TGTGCCAGCAGGCGACAGGGGGCAGAGACCCAGTACTTC,CASRRQGAETQYF
once,-,TRBJ2-5,TRBV7-8,TGTGCCAGCAGCTCCAGGACCGGGGGAGAGACCCAGTACTTC,CASSSRTGGETQYF
many,-,TRBJ1-1,TRBV2,TGTGCCAGCAGTGACAGGGGGAACACTGAAGCTTTCTTT,CASSDRGNTEAFF
few,-,TRBJ2-3,TRBV18,TGTGCCAGCTCATCTATCTACAGAGGCCACACAGATACGCAGTATTTT,CASSSIYRGHTDTQYF
-,-,TRBJ1-3,TRBV2,TGTGCCAGCAGTGCTCAGGGGCCAAGCTCTGGAAACACCATATATTTT,CASSAQGPSSGNTIYF
few,TRBD1,TRBJ1-1,TRBV18,TGTGCCAGCTCCCCGGGACAGGGACCTATGAACACTGAAGCTTTCTTT,CASSPGQGPMNTEAFF
-,-,TRBJ1-5,TRBV28,TGTGCCAGCGGCGTCAGCAATCAGCCCCAGCATTTT,CASGVSNQPQHF
-,TRBD2,TRBJ2-7,TRBV5-1,TGCGCCAGCAGCTTGGGGTTGTTGGGCGGGAGCTCCTACGAGCAGTACTTC,CASSLGLLGGSSYEQYF
-,-,TRBJ2-6,TRBV4-1,TGCGCCAGCAGCCAAAAATACGGAACTGATGGCTCTGGGGCCAACGTCCTGACTTTC,CASSQKYGTDGSGANVLTF
few,-,TRBJ1-2,TRBV27,TGTGCCAGCAGTTTATCGCTTCAAGAGGCTCATGGCTACACCTTC,CASSLSLQEAHGYTF
-,TRBD1,TRBJ1-1,TRBV5-8,TGTGCCAGCAGCGACTACAGGGGGAACACTGAAGCTTTCTTT,CASSDYRGNTEAFF
-,-,TRBJ2-5,TRBV4-1,TGCGCCAGCAGCCAAGGTTATGGGCAAGAGACCCAGTACTTC,CASSQGYGQETQYF
-,TRBD2,TRBJ2-1,TRBV10-2,TGCGCCAGCAATCGCCTAGCGGGAGTCAATGAGCAGTTCTTC,CASNRLAGVNEQFF
-,TRBD1,TRBJ1-2,TRBV29-1,TGCAGCGCGCCCGGTGGACAGGGAAGCGACTATGGCTACACCTTC,CSAPGGQGSDYGYTF
-,-,TRBJ1-5,TRBV15,TGTGCCACCTGGGGGGAATTGGGCAATCAGCCCCAGCATTTT,CATWGELGNQPQHF
-,-,TRBJ2-5,TRBV7-2,TGTGCCAGCAGCTTAGTGATTGCGGTCCAAGAGACCCAGTACTTC,CASSLVIAVQETQYF
-,-,TRBJ1-5,TRBV28,TGTGCCAGCAGTTTATTATTGGGTGCCCACCAGCCCCAGCATTTT,CASSLLLGAHQPQHF
-,-,TRBJ2-2,TRBV6-1,TGTGCCAGCAGTGTCCCGAGCACCGGGGAGCTGTTTTTT,CASSVPSTGELFF
-,-,TRBJ2-6,TRBV28,TGTGCCAGCAGTTTCCGGATCTCTGGGGCCAACGTCCTGACTTTC,CASSFRISGANVLTF
few,-,TRBJ2-3,TRBV13,TGTGCCAGCAGCTATAAGGAGACTAGCACAGATACGCAGTATTTT,CASSYKETSTDTQYF